The 19 T cell receptor beta chains below were found in one sample sequenced in a study of shared clonotypes between healthy human individuals. Terminally differentiated effector memory CD45RA+ cells were left out of the naive CD8 fraction, which was CD45RO-negative and positively selected for CCR7. Method: immunoSEQ multiplex PCR; TCRdb's copy keeps in-frame clones and lacks some. This sample has around 2,100,000 clones, with approximately 94% found just once. The sequenced material came from naive CD8+ T cells sorted from blood. These receptor sequences come from a man younger than 35 in good health.

This chain joins TRBV7-6 and TRBJ2-7; 9 bases map to TRBD1. The CDR3 runs to 16 residues. Germline loops: CDR1 SGHVS, CDR2 FNYEAQ. The trim removed 5 bases at V and 6 bases at J, leaving 14 bases unmatched. Written as DNA, the CDR3 is TGTGCCAGCAGCCCAAATGCAGGGACAGGGATGAGCGAGCAGTACTTC. Its translation: CASSPNAGTGMSEQYF.

The rearrangement joins TRBV5-1 to TRBJ2-1, with D uncertain. The CDR3 covers 16 residues. V lost 0 bases to trimming and J lost 8 bases, with 18 bases between them. In germline, CDR1 is SGHRS, CDR2 YFSETQ. CDR3: CASSLVPELHFYEQFF. The CDR3 nucleotides read TGCGCCAGCAGCTTGGTGCCAGAACTACATTTCTATGAGCAGTTCTTC.

The chain couples TRBV18 to TRBJ2-7; D is tentatively TRBD1 or TRBD2 (5 bases each). Germline CDR1 and CDR2: KGHSH and LQKENI. Trimming pared 2 bases from V and 3 bases from J, leaving 11 bases between. CDR3 length: 14 amino acids. The DNA for the CDR3 is TGTGCCAGCTCACCATGGGACGGAAACTACGAGCAGTACTTC. This gives the protein CASSPWDGNYEQYF.

Worth noting for this clone: Germline is not matched at one junction end, which may reflect a read error. The J gene is TRBJ2-3, the V gene TRBV7-7; TRBD2 agrees at 8 bases. CDR3 length equals 15 residues. Germline CDR1 SSHAT, CDR2 FNYEAQ (reference sequence). CDR3 loop: CASSFRGGSTDTQYF. The CDR3 bases are TGTGCTAGCAGCTTCCGGGGGGGGAGCACAGATACGCAGTATTTT.

The gene calls are TRBV6-1 and TRBJ1-1; D remains ambiguous. The CDR3 spans 14 residues. Trimming stripped 2 bases from V and 2 bases from J, with 9 bases between. CDR1 MNHNS and CDR2 SASEGT come from the germline V gene. CDR3 DNA sequence: TGTGCCAGCAGTGAATATCAGGTAAACACTGAAGCTTTCTTT. Amino acids: CASSEYQVNTEAFF.

The rearrangement joins TRBV6-5 to TRBJ2-7; 7 nucleotides match TRBD1. The junction had 14 bases not matched to a gene; V was cut back by 7 bases and J by 5 bases. This CDR3 contains 15 residues. Germline-derived CDR1 and CDR2 are MNHEY and SVGAGI. CDR3 sequence reads: CASKLGTAPSDEQYF. The CDR3 coding sequence is TGTGCCAGCAAGTTGGGGACAGCACCTTCAGACGAGCAGTACTTC.

V is TRBV7-8 and J is TRBJ2-5; perhaps TRBD1 as D (5 bases). Germline V gene lookup returns CDR1 SGHVS and CDR2 FQNEAQ. V lost 5 bases and J 2 bases, leaving 15 bases between the germline ends. The CDR3 totals 15 residues. The CDR3 loop reads CASSRIQALQETQYF. CDR3 DNA: TGTGCCAGCAGCCGCATACAGGCCCTACAAGAGACCCAGTACTTC.

This clone showed up just once. This chain links TRBV6-6 with TRBJ1-5; 7 bases are shared with TRBD1. The V gene's germline CDR1 is MNHNY and CDR2 SVGAGI (reference sequence). This CDR3 region has 15 residues. After removal of 4 bases from V and 0 bases from J, the junction contained 3 bases not matched to a gene. The CDR3 protein is CASSWGQYSNQPQHF. CDR3 bases: TGTGCCAGCAGTTGGGGACAGTATAGCAATCAGCCCCAGCATTTT.

The V call is TRBV4-1, the J call TRBJ2-7, with D tentatively TRBD2 (6 bases). The CDR3 covers 15 residues. CDR1 MGHRA and CDR2 YSYEKL come from the germline V gene. Trimming stripped 0 bases from V and 0 bases from J, with 9 bases between. This chain's CDR3 is CASSQERGISYEQYF. The CDR3 DNA follows: TGCGCCAGCAGCCAAGAGCGGGGTATCTCCTACGAGCAGTACTTC.

This clone has a single count. The CDR3 loop is CASSQDRTGMGGYTF. CDR3 bases: TGCGCCAGCAGCCAAGATCGGACAGGGATGGGGGGCTACACCTTC. The rearrangement uses TRBV4-3 and TRBJ1-2, with 8 bases fitting TRBD1. This CDR3 contains 15 residues. Germline V gives CDR1 LGHNA, CDR2 YSLEER. With 0 bases clipped from V and 8 bases from J, the junction kept 8 bases outside the gene matches.

The chain joins TRBV7-2 to TRBJ2-3; 9 positions match TRBD2. The length of the CDR3 is 16 residues. Germline loops: CDR1 SGHTA, CDR2 FQGNSA. J lost 3 bases, V lost 2 bases, and 6 bases had no gene match. The CDR3 protein is CASSLRWTSATDTQYF. The CDR3, as DNA: TGTGCCAGCAGCTTACGGTGGACTAGCGCGACAGATACGCAGTATTTT.

The chain has TRBV7-9 and TRBJ2-7, with TRBD1 matching 7 bases. Germline values: CDR1 SEHNR, CDR2 FQNEAQ (reference sequence). With 5 bases clipped from V and 5 bases from J, the junction kept 12 bases outside the gene matches. The CDR3 spans 15 residues. The CDR3 sequence: CASSPQGLPGDEQYF. As DNA, the CDR3 is TGTGCCAGCAGCCCACAGGGGCTGCCCGGGGACGAGCAGTACTTC.

The chain employs TRBV4-3 and TRBJ2-7, with D perhaps matching TRBD1 or TRBD2 (7 bases each). The CDR3 is 15 amino acids. Trimming took 2 bases from V and 4 from J, leaving 15 bases between them. The germline V gene encodes CDR1 LGHNA and CDR2 YSLEER. The CDR3 DNA reads as TGCGCCAGCAGCCAAAACAGGGGAGCGGGGTACGAGCAGTACTTC. It translates to CASSQNRGAGYEQYF.

The gene calls are TRBV4-1 and TRBJ1-1, with TRBD1 as a possible D gene (5 bases). The CDR3 is made up of 15 amino acids. V was trimmed by 3 bases and J by 4 bases, leaving 15 bases between them. Germline assignment: CDR1 MGHRA and CDR2 YSYEKL. The CDR3 reads CASSHVSGGATEAFF. DNA of the CDR3: TGCGCCAGCAGCCATGTCAGCGGAGGGGCCACTGAAGCTTTCTTT.

The chain couples TRBV7-9 to TRBJ1-1, with no clear D. V lost 2 bases and J 8 bases, leaving 6 bases between the germline ends. Germline V CDR1 and CDR2: SEHNR, FQNEAQ (reference sequence). The CDR3 loop spans 11 amino acids. In nucleotides, the CDR3 is TGTGCCAGCAGCTTAACTAACGAAGCTTTCTTT. Amino acid sequence: CASSLTNEAFF. The variable domain in full, completed from reference TRBV7-9 and TRBJ1-1, reads DTGVSQNPRHKITKRGQNVTFRCDPISEHNRLYWYRQTLGQGPEFLTYFQNEAQLEKSRLLSDRFSAERPKGSFSTLEIQRTEQGDSAMYLCASSLTNEAFFGQGTRLTVV.

This clone has a single count. V and J are TRBV5-1 and TRBJ2-7; 10 nucleotides match TRBD2. This CDR3 is 15 amino acids long. Per germline, CDR1 SGHRS and CDR2 YFSETQ. The V gene end was trimmed by 2 bases and the J gene end by 2 bases; junction bases not matched to a gene: 4. As DNA, the CDR3 is TGCGCCAGCAGCTTCAGCGGGGGGGCTACCTACGAGCAGTACTTC. Translated: CASSFSGGATYEQYF.

The chain uses TRBV4-1 and TRBJ2-7; tentatively, D is TRBD2 (6 bases). This CDR3 contains 17 residues. Deletions cut 1 base from V and 5 bases from J, with 21 bases between. The germline gives CDR1 MGHRA, CDR2 YSYEKL. CDR3 nucleotide sequence: TGCGCCAGCAGCCAAGGGGGTGCGGGATCGTTAGGTGACGAGCAGTACTTC. Its protein is CASSQGGAGSLGDEQYF.

The chain uses TRBV4-2 and TRBJ2-3, with no clear D. The CDR3 consists of 18 residues. The V gene's germline CDR1 is LGHNA and CDR2 YNFKEQ. The V end lost 4 bases, the J end lost 2 bases, and 22 bases lay between the germline ends. This CDR3 is CASSPFPGATTITDTQYF. CDR3 nucleotide sequence: TGTGCCAGCAGCCCATTCCCAGGCGCGACCACAATCACAGATACGCAGTATTTT.

This chain joins TRBV5-6 and TRBJ2-7; the match to TRBD2 covers 7 bases. Germline lookup yields CDR1 SGHDT and CDR2 YYEEEE. V lost 3 bases to trimming and J lost 5 bases; unmatched junction nucleotides: 8. The CDR3 is made up of 14 amino acids. The CDR3, as DNA: TGTGCCAGCAGCTCCCCGGGACTATGGAACGAGCAGTACTTC. This encodes CASSSPGLWNEQYF.